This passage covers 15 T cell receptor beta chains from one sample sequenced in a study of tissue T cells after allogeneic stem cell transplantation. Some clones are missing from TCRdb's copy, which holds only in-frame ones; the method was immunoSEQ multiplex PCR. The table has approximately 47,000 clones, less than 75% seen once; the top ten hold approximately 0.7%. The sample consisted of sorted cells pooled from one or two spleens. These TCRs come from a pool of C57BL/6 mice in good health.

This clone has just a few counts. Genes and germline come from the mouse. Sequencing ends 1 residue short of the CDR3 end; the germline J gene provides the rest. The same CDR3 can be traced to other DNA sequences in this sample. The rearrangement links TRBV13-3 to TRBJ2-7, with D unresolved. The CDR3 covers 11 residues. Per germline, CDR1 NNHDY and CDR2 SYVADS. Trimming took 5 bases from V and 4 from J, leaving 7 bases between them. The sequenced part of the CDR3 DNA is TGTGCCAGCAGCGACGGGTATGAACAGTAC. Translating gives CASSDGYEQY. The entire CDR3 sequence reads CASSDGYEQYF.

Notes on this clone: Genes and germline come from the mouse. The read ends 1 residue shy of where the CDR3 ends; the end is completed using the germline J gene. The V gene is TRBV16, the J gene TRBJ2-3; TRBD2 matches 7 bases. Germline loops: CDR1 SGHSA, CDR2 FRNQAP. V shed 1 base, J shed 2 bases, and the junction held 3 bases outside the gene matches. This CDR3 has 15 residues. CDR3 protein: CASSLGGGFAETLYF. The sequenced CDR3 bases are TGTGCAAGCAGCTTAGGGGGGGGGTTTGCAGAAACGCTGTAT. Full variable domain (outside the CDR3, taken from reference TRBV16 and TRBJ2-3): NAGVIQTPRHKVTGKGQEATLWCEPISGHSAVFWYRQTIVQGLEFLTYFRNQAPIDDSGMPKERFSAQMPNQSHSTLKIQSTQPQDSAVYLCASSLGGGFAETLYFGSGTRLTVL.

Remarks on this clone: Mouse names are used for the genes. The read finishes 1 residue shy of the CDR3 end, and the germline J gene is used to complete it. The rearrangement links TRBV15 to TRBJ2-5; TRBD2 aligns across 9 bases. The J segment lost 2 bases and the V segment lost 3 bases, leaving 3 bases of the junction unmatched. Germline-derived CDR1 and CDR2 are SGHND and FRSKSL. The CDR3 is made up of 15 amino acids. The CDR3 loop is CASSFPWGGQDTQYF. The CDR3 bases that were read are TGTGCCAGCAGTTTCCCCTGGGGGGGCCAAGACACCCAGTAC.

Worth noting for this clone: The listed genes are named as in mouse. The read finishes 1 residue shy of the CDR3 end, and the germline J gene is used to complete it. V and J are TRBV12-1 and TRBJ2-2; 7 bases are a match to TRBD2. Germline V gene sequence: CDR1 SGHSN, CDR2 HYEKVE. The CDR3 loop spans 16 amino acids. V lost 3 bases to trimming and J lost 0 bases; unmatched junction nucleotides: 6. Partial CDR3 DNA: TGTGCCAGCTCTGACGACTGGGTTGCAAACACCGGGCAGCTCTAC. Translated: CASSDDWVANTGQLY. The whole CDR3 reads CASSDDWVANTGQLYF.

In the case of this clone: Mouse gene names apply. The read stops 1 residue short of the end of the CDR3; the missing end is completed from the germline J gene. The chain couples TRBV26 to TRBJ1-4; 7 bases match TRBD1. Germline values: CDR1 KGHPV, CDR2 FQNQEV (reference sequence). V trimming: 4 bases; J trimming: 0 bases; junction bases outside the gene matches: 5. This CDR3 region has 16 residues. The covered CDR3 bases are TGTGCCAGCAGTCCTGGGACAGATATTTCCAACGAAAGATTATTT. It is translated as CASSPGTDISNERLF. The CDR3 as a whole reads CASSPGTDISNERLFF.

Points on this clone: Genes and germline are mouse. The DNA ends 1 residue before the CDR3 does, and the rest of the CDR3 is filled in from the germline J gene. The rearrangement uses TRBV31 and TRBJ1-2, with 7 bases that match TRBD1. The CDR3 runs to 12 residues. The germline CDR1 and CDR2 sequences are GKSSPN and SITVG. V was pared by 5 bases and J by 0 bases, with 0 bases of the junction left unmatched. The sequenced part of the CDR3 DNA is TGTGCCTGGGGGACAGCAAACTCCGACTACACC. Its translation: CAWGTANSDYT. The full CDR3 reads CAWGTANSDYTF.

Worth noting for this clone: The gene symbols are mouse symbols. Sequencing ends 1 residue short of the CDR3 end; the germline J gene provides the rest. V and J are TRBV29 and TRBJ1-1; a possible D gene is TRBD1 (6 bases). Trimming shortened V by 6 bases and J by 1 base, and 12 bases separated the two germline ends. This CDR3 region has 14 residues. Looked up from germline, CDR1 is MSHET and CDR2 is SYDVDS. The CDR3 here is CASSTGHLNTEVFF. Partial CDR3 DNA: TGTGCTAGCAGCACGGGACACCTAAACACAGAAGTCTTC. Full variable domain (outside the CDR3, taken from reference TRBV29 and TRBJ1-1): DMKVTQMPRYLIKRMGENVLLECGQDMSHETMYWYRQDPGLGLQLIYISYDVDSNSEGDIPKGYRVSRKKREHFSLILDSAKTNQTSVYFCASSTGHLNTEVFFGKGTRLTVV.

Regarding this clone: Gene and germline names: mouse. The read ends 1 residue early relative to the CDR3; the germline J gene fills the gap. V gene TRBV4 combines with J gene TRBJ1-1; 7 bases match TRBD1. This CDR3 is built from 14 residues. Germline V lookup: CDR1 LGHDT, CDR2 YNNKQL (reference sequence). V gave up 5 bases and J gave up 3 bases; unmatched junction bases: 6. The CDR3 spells CASSPDRVDTEVFF. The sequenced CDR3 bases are TGTGCCAGCAGCCCTGACAGGGTGGACACAGAAGTCTTC.

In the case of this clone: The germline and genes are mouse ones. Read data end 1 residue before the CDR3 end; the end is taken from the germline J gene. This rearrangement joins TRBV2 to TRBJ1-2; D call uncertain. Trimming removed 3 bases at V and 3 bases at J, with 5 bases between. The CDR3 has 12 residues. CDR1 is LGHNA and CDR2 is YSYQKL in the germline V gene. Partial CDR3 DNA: TGTGCCAGCAGCCACGCAGACTCCGACTACACC. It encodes CASSHADSDYT. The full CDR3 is CASSHADSDYTF.

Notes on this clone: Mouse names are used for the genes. CDR3 in amino acids: CASSLAETLYF. The covered CDR3 bases are TGTGCCAGCAGTCTTGCAGAAACGCTGTAT. The chain joins TRBV26 to TRBJ2-3; no clear D. The CDR3 end falls 1 residue outside the read, so it is completed with the germline J gene. V lost 3 bases and J lost 2, with 0 bases in between. CDR3 length: 11 residues. Germline V gives CDR1 KGHPV, CDR2 FQNQEV (reference sequence).

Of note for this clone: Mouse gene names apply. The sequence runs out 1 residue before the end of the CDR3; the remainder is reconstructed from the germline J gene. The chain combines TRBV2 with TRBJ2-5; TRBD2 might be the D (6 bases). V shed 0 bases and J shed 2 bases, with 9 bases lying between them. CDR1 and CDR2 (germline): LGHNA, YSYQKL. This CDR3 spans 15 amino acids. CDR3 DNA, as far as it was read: TGTGCCAGCAGCCAAGACGGGGGGTTCCAAGACACCCAGTAC. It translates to CASSQDGGFQDTQY. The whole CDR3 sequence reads CASSQDGGFQDTQYF.

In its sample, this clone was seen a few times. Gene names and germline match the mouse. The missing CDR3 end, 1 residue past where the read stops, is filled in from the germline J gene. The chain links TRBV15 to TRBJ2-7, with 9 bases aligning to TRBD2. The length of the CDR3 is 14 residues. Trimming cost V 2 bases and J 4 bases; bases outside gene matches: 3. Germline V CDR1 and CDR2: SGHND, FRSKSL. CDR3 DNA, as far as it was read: TGTGCCAGCAGTTTAATGGGGGGGCGTTATGAACAGTAC. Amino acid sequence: CASSLMGGRYEQY. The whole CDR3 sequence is CASSLMGGRYEQYF.

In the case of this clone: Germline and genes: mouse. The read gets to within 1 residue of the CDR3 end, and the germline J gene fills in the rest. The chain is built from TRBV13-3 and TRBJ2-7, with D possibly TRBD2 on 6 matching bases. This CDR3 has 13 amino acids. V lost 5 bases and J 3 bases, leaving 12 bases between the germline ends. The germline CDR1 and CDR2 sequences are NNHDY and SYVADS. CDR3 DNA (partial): TGTGCCAGCAGGGCCCGGGGGGACTATGAACAGTAC. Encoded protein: CASRARGDYEQY. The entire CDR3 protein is CASRARGDYEQYF.

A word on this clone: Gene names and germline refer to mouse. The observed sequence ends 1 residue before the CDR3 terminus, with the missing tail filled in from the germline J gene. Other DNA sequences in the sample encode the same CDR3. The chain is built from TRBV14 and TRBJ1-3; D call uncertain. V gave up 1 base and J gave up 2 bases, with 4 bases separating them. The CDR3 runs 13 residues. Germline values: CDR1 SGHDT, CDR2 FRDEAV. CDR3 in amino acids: CASSFRAGNTLYF. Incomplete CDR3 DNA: TGTGCCAGCAGTTTCAGGGCTGGAAATACGCTCTAT.

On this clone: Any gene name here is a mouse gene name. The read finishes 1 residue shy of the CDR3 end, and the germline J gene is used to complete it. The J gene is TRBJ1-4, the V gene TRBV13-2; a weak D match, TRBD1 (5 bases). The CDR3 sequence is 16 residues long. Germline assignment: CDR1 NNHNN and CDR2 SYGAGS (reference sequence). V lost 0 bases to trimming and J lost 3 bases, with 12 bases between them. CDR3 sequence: CASGDAGQGPNERLFF. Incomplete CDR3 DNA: TGTGCCAGCGGTGATGCAGGCCAGGGACCCAACGAAAGATTATTT.